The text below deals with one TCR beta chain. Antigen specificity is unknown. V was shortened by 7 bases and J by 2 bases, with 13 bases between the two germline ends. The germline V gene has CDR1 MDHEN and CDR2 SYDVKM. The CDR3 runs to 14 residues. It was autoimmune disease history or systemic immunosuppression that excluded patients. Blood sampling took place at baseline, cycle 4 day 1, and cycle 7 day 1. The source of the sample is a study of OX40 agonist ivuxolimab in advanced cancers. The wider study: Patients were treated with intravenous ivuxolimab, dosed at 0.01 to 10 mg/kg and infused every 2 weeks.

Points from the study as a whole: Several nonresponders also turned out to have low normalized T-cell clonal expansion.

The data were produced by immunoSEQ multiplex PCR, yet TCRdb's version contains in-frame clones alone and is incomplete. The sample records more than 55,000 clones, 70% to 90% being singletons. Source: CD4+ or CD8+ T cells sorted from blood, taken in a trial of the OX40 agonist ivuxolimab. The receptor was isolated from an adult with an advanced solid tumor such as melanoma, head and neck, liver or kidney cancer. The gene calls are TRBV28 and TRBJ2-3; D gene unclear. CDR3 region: CASTLLLPTDTQYF. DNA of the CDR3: TGTGCCAGCACCCTCCTCCTACCCACAGATACGCAGTATTTT. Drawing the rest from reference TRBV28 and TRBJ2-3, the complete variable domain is DVKVTQSSRYLVKRTGEKVFLECVQDMDHENMFWYRQDPGLGLRLIYFSYDVKMKEKGDIPEGYSVSREKKERFSLILESASTNQTSMYLCASTLLLPTDTQYFGPGTRLTVL.